Below are 6 T cell receptor beta chains sequenced from a single sample in a study of blood T cells in healthy people across ages. The authors ran a second PCR of roughly 6 to 12 cycles using a sample-barcoded 5' primer and a J-beta primer mix. Using its own MiXCR run on the 5' RACE reads, TCRdb lists one record per CDR3 protein. The sample records under 1,000,000 distinct CDR3 sequences, 35% to 40% being singletons. Sequencing was performed on blood. The source of these receptors is a man aged 18-30 years in good health.

The chain recombines TRBV24-1 with TRBJ1-5, with TRBD1 as a possible D gene (5 bases). In germline, CDR1 is KGHDR, CDR2 SFDVKD. V shed 9 bases and J shed 0 bases, with 14 bases lying between them. This CDR3 comprises 15 residues. The CDR3 here is CATAGGWYSNQPQHF. The CDR3 coding sequence is TGTGCCACCGCCGGGGGGTGGTATAGCAATCAGCCCCAGCATTTT.

This clonotype appeared many times. The chain employs TRBV7-2 and TRBJ2-7, with 8 positions matching TRBD1. V lost 1 base to trimming and J lost 3 bases; unmatched junction nucleotides: 8. From germline, CDR1 is SGHTA and CDR2 FQGNSA. This CDR3 comprises 16 residues. Here the CDR3 DNA reads TGTGCCAGCAGCTTAGTCGGGACAGGTAATTACTACGAGCAGTACTTC. It yields the protein CASSLVGTGNYYEQYF.

This clonotype was detected many times. The rearrangement links TRBV9 to TRBJ2-2; D ambiguous. The V gene lost 4 bases and the J gene lost 1 base, with 5 bases spanning the gap. Germline values: CDR1 SGDLS, CDR2 YYNGEE. This CDR3 is built from 13 residues. The CDR3 DNA follows: TGTGCCAGCAGCCTCCTGAACACCGGGGAGCTGTTTTTT. It encodes CASSLLNTGELFF. Full variable domain (missing parts from reference TRBV9 and TRBJ2-2): DSGVTQTPKHLITATGQRVTLRCSPRSGDLSVYWYQQSLDQGLQFLIQYYNGEERAKGNILERFSAQQFPDLHSELNLSSLELGDSALYFCASSLLNTGELFFGEGSRLTVL.

With regard to this clonotype: Since a much larger clone is just one base distant, this may be a read error. The chain couples TRBV4-2 to TRBJ2-1; a possible D gene is TRBD2 (5 bases). TRBJ2-7 matches the DNA end more closely, so the J call is doubtful. The CDR3 is 17 amino acids. Germline V CDR1 and CDR2: LGHNA, YNFKEQ. In nucleotides, the CDR3 is TGTGCCAGCAGCCAAGATTACGGGGAAAGCTCCTACAATGAGCAGTACTTC. Residues: CASSQDYGESSYNEQYF.

The chain couples TRBV7-9 to TRBJ2-7; 11 bases align to TRBD1. Germline V lookup: CDR1 SEHNR, CDR2 FQNEAQ (reference sequence). Trimming at V came to 5 bases and at J to 1 base, leaving 10 bases not matched to a gene. The CDR3 contains 17 residues. CDR3 in amino acids: CASSVGIGDRGSYEQYF. The CDR3, as DNA: TGTGCCAGCAGCGTGGGGATTGGGGACAGGGGGTCCTACGAGCAGTACTTC.

The rearrangement links TRBV29-1 to TRBJ2-3; weak D call: TRBD1 (5 bases). CDR1 is SQVTM and CDR2 is ANQGSEA in the germline V gene. Trimming stripped 4 bases from V and 0 bases from J, with 8 bases between. This CDR3 is built from 13 residues. DNA of the CDR3: TGCAGCGTTGCAGGGCGGAGCACAGATACGCAGTATTTT. Translating it yields CSVAGRSTDTQYF.